This entry describes one T cell receptor (beta chain). It lacks a known antigen. No quality values exist for individual bases; no much larger clone is one base distant. The CDR3 goes from the cysteine to the phenylalanine over 13 residues. Only CDR3 DNA is held: 39 bases, read in frame from base 1. V lost 6 bases and J lost 3 bases; the stretch between them is 9 bases long. For CDR1 and CDR2, the germline V gene lists SGHDT and YYEEEE. This sample was taken from a study of OX40 agonist ivuxolimab in advanced cancers. General notes on the study: Ivuxolimab was an agonistic, fully human IgG2 monoclonal antibody directed against OX40 (CD134), a costimulatory receptor. Intravenous ivuxolimab was administered to patients every 2 weeks at six dose levels: 0.01, 0.1, 0.3, 1.5, 3 and 10 mg/kg. Of the 50 to 55 dose-escalation patients, hepatocellular carcinoma was present in about 19, melanoma in roughly 15, renal cell carcinoma in 9 and head and neck cancer in 9. In the dose-escalation cohort, around four fifths of patients were male, and the mean age was roughly 60 years with a range of roughly 23 to 79. Prior anti-PD-1, anti-PD-L1 or anti-CTLA-4 therapy was permitted, and less than 45% of dose-escalation patients had received checkpoint inhibitors. Three dose-escalation patients achieved partial responses, one with hepatocellular carcinoma and two with cutaneous melanoma. Peripheral TCRbeta sequencing aimed to test whether ivuxolimab altered TCR sequence diversity and caused clonal T-cell expansion. The paper covers the monotherapy dose-escalation part of the phase I ivuxolimab trial, which included N ≈ 50 patients. The investigation overall reported the following: On average, CD8+ T cells showed more expanded clones than CD4+ T cells after ivuxolimab. In partial responders in the 0.1-3.0 mg/kg groups, normalized peripheral clonal expansion was found to be among the lowest, especially among CD8+ T cells. Low levels of normalized T-cell clonal expansion were also seen in some patients who did not respond. At doses from 0.1 to 3.0 mg/kg, clonal expansion was seen in both CD4+ and CD8+ blood T cells between baseline and week 6. The antigen specificity of the peripheral T cells that underwent clonal expansion was not determined.

Genomic DNA was isolated from the sorted cells so that the TCRbeta CDR3 region could be sequenced. The immunoSEQ Assay was used for sequencing of TCRbeta CDR3 regions. TCRdb took this table from immuneACCESS and kept in-frame rearrangements with V and J called. Such tables lack part of the clones; where checked against another copy, unresolved V genes explain under half of the gap, and the rest is unexplained. The sample table lists about 61,000 clones, under 90% of them with a count of one. The ten largest make up roughly 0.47% of the sample. Patients with autoimmune disease history or receiving systemic immunosuppression were excluded from the trial. Peripheral blood for TCR sequencing was collected from all dose cohorts at baseline, on cycle 4 day 1, and on cycle 7 day 1. The samples were drawn from a first-in-human, open-label, multicenter phase I dose-escalation trial of ivuxolimab. Adults with locally advanced or metastatic head and neck squamous cell, hepatocellular, melanoma or renal cell carcinoma were enrolled in the trial. CD4+ and CD8+ T cells were sorted separately from peripheral blood before TCR sequencing.

The sample here was CD4+ or CD8+ T cells sorted from blood, taken in a trial of the OX40 agonist ivuxolimab. This TCR derives from an adult with an advanced solid tumor such as melanoma, head and neck, liver or kidney cancer. The V and J segments used are TRBV5-6 and TRBJ2-2, with the D gene uncertain. Here is the DNA: TGTGCCAGCAAACACACAGACACCGGGGAGCTGTTTTTT. This encodes CASKHTDTGELFF.